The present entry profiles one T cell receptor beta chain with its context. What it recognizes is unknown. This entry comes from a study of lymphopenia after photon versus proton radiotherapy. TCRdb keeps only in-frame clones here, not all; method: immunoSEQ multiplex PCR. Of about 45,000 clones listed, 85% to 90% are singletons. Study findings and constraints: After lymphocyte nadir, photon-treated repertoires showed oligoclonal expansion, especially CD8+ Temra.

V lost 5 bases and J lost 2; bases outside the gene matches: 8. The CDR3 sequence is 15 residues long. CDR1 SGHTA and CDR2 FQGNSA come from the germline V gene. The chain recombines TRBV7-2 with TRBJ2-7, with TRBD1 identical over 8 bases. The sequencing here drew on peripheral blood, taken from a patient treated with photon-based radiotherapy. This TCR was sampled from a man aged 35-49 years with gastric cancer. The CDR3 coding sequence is TGTGCCAGCAGCCCCCGGGACAGGAGTCCCTACGAGCAGTACTTC. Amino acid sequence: CASSPRDRSPYEQYF.